A selection of T cell receptor beta chains follows, all from one sample in a study of glioma-infiltrating T cells after dendritic cell vaccination. Only in-frame clones appear in the TCRdb table, and some are missing; sequencing was by immunoSEQ multiplex PCR. The top ten clones hold 3.2% of a sample with tens of thousands of clones, around 90% of them seen once. Here the sequenced sample was blood, taken before dendritic cell vaccination. The source of these receptors is a human donor with glioblastoma. Each CDR3 is given with its conserved first and last residue. Fields, in order: V gene, J gene, CDR3 protein.

V: TRBV2
J: TRBJ1-2
CDR3: CASRRTDDGYTF

V: TRBV11-2
J: TRBJ2-5
CDR3: CASSHRTSGGETQYF

V: TRBV19
J: TRBJ1-5
CDR3: CASGDSLARQPQHF

V: TRBV2
J: TRBJ1-6
CDR3: CASSIQYNSPLHF

V: TRBV5-5
J: TRBJ2-2
CDR3: CASSPGTRGGELFF

V: TRBV6-1
J: TRBJ1-1
CDR3: CASSRDRVADTEAFF

V: TRBV27
J: TRBJ1-5
CDR3: CASRDGGNQPQHF

V: TRBV5-4
J: TRBJ2-3
CDR3: CASSVGQLSTFYSTDTQYF

V: TRBV6-7
J: TRBJ2-1
CDR3: CASSLTPDGSYNEQFF

V: TRBV5-1
J: TRBJ2-7
CDR3: CASSPGTGINEQYF

V: TRBV7-9
J: TRBJ1-1
CDR3: CASSQGVRTEAFF

V: TRBV11-3
J: TRBJ2-5
CDR3: CASSLGLVNQYF

V: TRBV9
J: TRBJ2-1
CDR3: CASSVDGGSFNEQFF

V: TRBV7-9
J: TRBJ2-3
CDR3: CASGPRWGRERADTQYF

V: TRBV10-2
J: TRBJ2-7
CDR3: CASSPDSTYEQYF

V: TRBV5-1
J: TRBJ1-1
CDR3: CASSYPPGTEAFF

V: TRBV7-9
J: TRBJ2-1
CDR3: CASSQGLAGTEQFF

V: TRBV5-1
J: TRBJ2-1
CDR3: CASGTTNNEQFF

V: TRBV30
J: TRBJ2-5
CDR3: CAWSFGVGSRYQETQYF

V: TRBV27
J: TRBJ2-1
CDR3: CASSSSSGTHNEQFF

V: TRBV27
J: TRBJ2-3
CDR3: CASSFYPLLAGNTDTQYF

V: TRBV9
J: TRBJ2-2
CDR3: CASSVVGIENTGELFF

V: TRBV4-1
J: TRBJ1-3
CDR3: CASSPRTGISGNTIYF

V: TRBV10-3
J: TRBJ1-5
CDR3: CAIGGGINSKEPQHF

V: TRBV18
J: TRBJ1-2
CDR3: CASSPRGGAYGYTF

V: TRBV13
J: TRBJ1-2
CDR3: CASSHRLRGDYGYTF

V: TRBV10-2
J: TRBJ1-4
CDR3: CASTPQWGDSNEKLFF

V: TRBV30
J: TRBJ2-2
CDR3: CAWRGLAATGELFF

V: TRBV9
J: TRBJ1-3
CDR3: CASSEARGSGNTIYF

V: TRBV18
J: TRBJ2-4
CDR3: CASSPQGAKNIQYF

V: TRBV13
J: TRBJ2-3
CDR3: CASSPTWADGPTDTQYF

V: TRBV27
J: TRBJ2-2
CDR3: CASRPDRGLLNGELFF

V: TRBV6-5
J: TRBJ2-7
CDR3: CASSRSGTSSYEQYF

V: TRBV10-3
J: TRBJ2-2
CDR3: CAISVKPGQGRSTGELFF

V: TRBV19
J: TRBJ1-2
CDR3: CASSPAYNYGYTF

V: TRBV11-3
J: TRBJ1-1
CDR3: CASSSPSDRVNTEAFF

V: TRBV4-2
J: TRBJ2-1
CDR3: CASSQGGSYNEQFF

V: TRBV9
J: TRBJ2-2
CDR3: CASSVGTGATGELFF

V: TRBV5-1
J: TRBJ1-1
CDR3: CASSRRNPNTEAFF

V: TRBV7-9
J: TRBJ2-5
CDR3: CASSPASGSGVQETQYF

V: TRBV6-6
J: TRBJ2-6
CDR3: CASRQSGANVLTF

V: TRBV9
J: TRBJ2-1
CDR3: CASGVLPGDNEQFF

V: TRBV7-2
J: TRBJ1-3
CDR3: CASSQDGISSGNTIYF

V: TRBV5-1
J: TRBJ2-5
CDR3: CASSYGTSGTGETQYF

V: TRBV5-4
J: TRBJ1-6
CDR3: CASSRGTGYNSPLHF

V: TRBV7-3
J: TRBJ2-3
CDR3: CASSFGTGADTQYF

V: TRBV11-2
J: TRBJ2-5
CDR3: CASSSGQGRAQYF

V: TRBV6-5
J: TRBJ1-4
CDR3: CASRFDATNEKLFF

V: TRBV23-1
J: TRBJ1-4
CDR3: CASSQSRLEGKIGEKLFF

V: TRBV6-4
J: TRBJ2-7
CDR3: CASSKADREPPGEQYF

V: TRBV9
J: TRBJ2-7
CDR3: CASSASTRDEQYF

V: TRBV5-1
J: TRBJ2-3
CDR3: CASSFGEPDTQYF

V: TRBV18
J: TRBJ1-5
CDR3: CASSGRANQPQHF

V: TRBV2
J: TRBJ2-1
CDR3: CASSTTGAAYNEQFF

V: TRBV27
J: TRBJ2-1
CDR3: CASSLRGGLGWDSYNEQFF

V: TRBV5-1
J: TRBJ1-3
CDR3: CASSSYSGNTIYF

V: TRBV7-9
J: TRBJ2-7
CDR3: CASSLFRTGHGEQYF

V: TRBV29-1
J: TRBJ2-7
CDR3: CSVQDRGKYEQYF

V: TRBV2
J: TRBJ1-1
CDR3: CASRIRGTNTEAFF

V: TRBV2
J: TRBJ2-7
CDR3: CASSALAAEQYF